The 21 T cell receptor beta chains below all came from one sample that was sequenced in a study of blood T cell repertoires in COVID-19. TCRdb's table, derived via immunoSEQ multiplex PCR, lists solely in-frame clones and lacks some. The data show 200,000 to 300,000 clones, with more than 75% seen just once and around 2% held by the top ten. The sequencing sample was made of PBMCs or T cells enriched from blood (not recorded which). These receptors came from a woman in her forties or fifties who had recovered from COVID-19.

The chain joins TRBV30 to TRBJ2-3, with TRBD2 identical over 7 bases. The CDR3 spans 16 residues. Germline CDR1 GTSNPN, CDR2 SVGIG (reference sequence). Trimming at V came to 1 base and at J to 1 base, leaving 8 bases not matched to a gene. The CDR3 here is CAWSDGLGLGTDTQYF. The CDR3 bases are TGTGCCTGGAGTGATGGACTAGGGTTAGGCACAGATACGCAGTATTTT.

The V and J genes are TRBV6-1 and TRBJ1-2; 7 bases are a match to TRBD1. The CDR3 length is 19 residues. Per germline, CDR1 MNHNS and CDR2 SASEGT. V was clipped by 3 bases and J by 8 bases; unmatched bases: 24. The CDR3 nucleotides are TGTGCCAGCAGTGACAGTAAAGGGGGACAGAGACGAAGACGGAGGGGCTACACCTTC. This sequence encodes CASSDSKGGQRRRRRGYTF.

This clone was seen more than once but under ten times. The chain employs TRBV9 and TRBJ2-1; 7 bases align to TRBD2. In germline, CDR1 is SGDLS, CDR2 YYNGEE. After removal of 4 bases from V and 2 bases from J, the junction contained 6 bases not matched to a gene. The CDR3 has 15 residues. This CDR3 is CASSPTSETYNEQFF. The DNA for the CDR3 is TGTGCCAGCAGCCCCACTAGCGAGACCTACAATGAGCAGTTCTTC.

V gene TRBV5-1 combines with J gene TRBJ2-7; 7 nucleotides align to TRBD1. CDR3 length: 17 residues. Per the germline V gene, CDR1 is SGHRS and CDR2 is YFSETQ. The V segment lost 1 base and the J segment 3 bases; nucleotides outside the gene matches: 13. CDR3 DNA: TGCGCCAGCAGCTTGAGCCCCCTGGGGGACAGATTCTACGAGCAGTACTTC. Translation: CASSLSPLGDRFYEQYF.

CDR3 nucleotide sequence: TGCAGTGCCAACGAGGGATATGGCTACACCTTC. Amino acid sequence: CSANEGYGYTF. This rearrangement joins TRBV20-1 to TRBJ1-2; no clear D gene. The length of the CDR3 is 11 residues. V lost 6 bases to trimming and J lost 5 bases, with 10 bases between them. Looked up from germline, CDR1 is DFQATT and CDR2 is SNEGSKA (reference sequence).

This sequence joins TRBV27 and TRBJ1-1; weak D call: TRBD1 (5 bases). This CDR3 is built from 14 residues. V gave up 3 bases and J gave up 2 bases, with 10 bases separating them. In germline, CDR1 is MNHEY, CDR2 SMNVEV (reference sequence). The CDR3 loop is CASSLFRANTEAFF. CDR3 DNA: TGTGCCAGCAGTTTGTTCAGGGCTAACACTGAAGCTTTCTTT.

The rearrangement joins TRBV7-2 to TRBJ1-1; tentatively, D is TRBD1 (5 bases). This CDR3 is built from 14 residues. Trimming pared 1 base from V and 8 bases from J, leaving 14 bases between. In germline, CDR1 is SGHTA, CDR2 FQGNSA. The CDR3 spells CASSLVGYGGEAFF. CDR3 nucleotide sequence: TGTGCCAGCAGCTTAGTTGGGTATGGGGGGGAAGCTTTCTTT.

This clone has only one observation. The rearrangement uses TRBV19 and TRBJ2-1, with 8 bases fitting TRBD1. The CDR3 runs to 16 residues. From germline, CDR1 is LNHDA and CDR2 SQIVND (reference sequence). V lost 0 bases, J lost 6 bases, and 7 bases stayed unmatched. The CDR3 DNA is TGTGCCAGTAGTATAGAAGGACAGGGTCCCCGCAATGAGCAGTTCTTC. This sequence encodes CASSIEGQGPRNEQFF.

The J gene is TRBJ2-5, the V gene TRBV2, with TRBD1 identical over 8 bases. The CDR3 has 14 amino acids. Germline V lookup: CDR1 SNHLY, CDR2 FYNNEI. J gave up 7 bases and V 3 bases, and 7 bases lay outside the gene matches. This CDR3 reads CASSDRTGRGTQYF. As DNA, the CDR3 is TGTGCCAGCAGTGACCGGACAGGGCGGGGGACCCAGTACTTC.

The V call is TRBV28, the J call TRBJ2-1; possible D gene TRBD2, 6 bases. The CDR3 is 15 amino acids. Deletions cut 7 bases from V and 1 base from J, with 14 bases between. Germline CDR1 is MDHEN and CDR2 is SYDVKM. The CDR3, as DNA: TGTGCCAGCAAAGGAGGGACTCCTTCCTACAATGAGCAGTTCTTC. This sequence encodes CASKGGTPSYNEQFF. Based on the CDR3 plus reference TRBV28 and TRBJ2-1, the full variable domain is DVKVTQSSRYLVKRTGEKVFLECVQDMDHENMFWYRQDPGLGLRLIYFSYDVKMKEKGDIPEGYSVSREKKERFSLILESASTNQTSMYLCASKGGTPSYNEQFFGPGTRLTVL.

The chain links TRBV7-8 to TRBJ2-7; 7 bases are shared with TRBD1. Germline V gene data show CDR1 as SGHVS and CDR2 as FQNEAQ. This CDR3 spans 14 amino acids. V was pared by 4 bases and J by 5 bases, with 8 bases of the junction left unmatched. DNA for the CDR3: TGTGCCAGCAGCTCGGCGAGAACAGGGGACGAGCAGTACTTC. This gives the protein CASSSARTGDEQYF.

The chain is built from TRBV6-4 and TRBJ2-2; a possible D gene is TRBD1 (5 bases). The V and J ends lost 0 bases and 2 bases respectively, with 7 bases between them. Looked up from germline, CDR1 is MRHNA and CDR2 is SNTAGT. The length of the CDR3 is 15 residues. DNA for the CDR3: TGTGCCAGCAGTGACTCAGGGGATAACACCGGGGAGCTGTTTTTT. The encoded protein is CASSDSGDNTGELFF.

The chain couples TRBV7-2 to TRBJ1-5; 7 nucleotides agree with TRBD1. The ends lost 3 bases at V and 5 bases at J; junction bases unmatched: 7. The CDR3 runs to 15 residues. From germline, CDR1 is SGHTA and CDR2 FQGNSA. The CDR3 nucleotides read TGTGCCAGCAGCTTTTGGACAGGAGGAGATCAGCCCCAGCATTTT. Translating gives CASSFWTGGDQPQHF.

This rearrangement joins TRBV11-1 to TRBJ1-3; D is perhaps TRBD1 (6 bases). This CDR3 is built from 14 residues. Germline lookup yields CDR1 SGHAT and CDR2 FQDESV (reference sequence). V was clipped by 5 bases and J by 1 base, with 9 bases between them. The CDR3 loop reads CASSLQGSGNTIYF. The DNA of the CDR3 is TGTGCCAGCAGCCTACAGGGATCTGGAAACACCATATATTTT. Looking up the rest from reference TRBV11-1 and TRBJ1-3 gives the full variable domain: EAEVAQSPRYKITEKSQAVAFWCDPISGHATLYWYRQILGQGPELLVQFQDESVVDDSQLPKDRFSAERLKGVDSTLKIQPAELGDSAMYLCASSLQGSGNTIYFGEGSWLTVV.

The V and J genes are TRBV5-1 and TRBJ2-1; maybe TRBD2 (6 bases). Germline loops: CDR1 SGHRS, CDR2 YFSETQ. Trimming took off 6 bases at V and 6 bases at J, with 13 bases between the two ends. The CDR3 is made up of 13 amino acids. CDR3 sequence (DNA): TGCGCCAGCACCCCGGGACTTTCCAATGAGCAGTTCTTC. Encoded protein: CASTPGLSNEQFF.

The chain recombines TRBV28 with TRBJ2-7; 9 bases map to TRBD1. V lost 9 bases and J lost 4; bases outside the gene matches: 10. Germline values: CDR1 MDHEN, CDR2 SYDVKM. The CDR3 has 14 amino acids. CDR3 in amino acids: CASRDGTGRYEQYF. The DNA of the CDR3 is TGTGCCAGTAGAGATGGGACAGGGCGGTACGAGCAGTACTTC.

This chain joins TRBV4-1 and TRBJ1-2, with TRBD1 matching over 8 bases. Trimming cost V 1 base and J 6 bases; bases outside gene matches: 10. This CDR3 is 16 amino acids long. Looked up from germline, CDR1 is MGHRA and CDR2 is YSYEKL. The CDR3 nucleotides read TGCGCCAGCAGCCAAGTGTACATAGGACAGGGCGATGGCTACACCTTC. Its protein product is CASSQVYIGQGDGYTF.

The chain carries TRBV5-6 and TRBJ1-3, with D unclear. The CDR3 spans 15 residues. V was clipped by 0 bases and J by 0 bases, with 7 bases between them. The V gene's germline CDR1 is SGHDT and CDR2 YYEEEE. In nucleotides, the CDR3 is TGTGCCAGCAGCTTGGGGGGAGCCTCTGGAAACACCATATATTTT. Translation gives CASSLGGASGNTIYF.

The gene calls are TRBV14 and TRBJ1-3; D not certain. Germline V gene lookup returns CDR1 SGHDN and CDR2 FVKESK. The germline V and J ends were trimmed by 4 bases and 0 bases, with 13 bases remaining between them. The CDR3 is 16 residues long. CDR3 nucleotides: TGTGCCAGCAGCCCAATCGGGGTCGTCTCTGGAAACACCATATATTTT. This codes for CASSPIGVVSGNTIYF.

This clone has more than one count but fewer than ten. The V gene is TRBV5-1, the J gene TRBJ1-2, with unresolved D. V was cut by 0 bases and J by 4 bases, with 13 bases left in between. Looked up from germline, CDR1 is SGHRS and CDR2 is YFSETQ. The CDR3 is 15 amino acids. CDR3 coding DNA: TGCGCCAGCAGCTTGGAGCCGGGAGAGGGCTATGGCTACACCTTC. Its protein is CASSLEPGEGYGYTF.

J is TRBJ1-2 and V is TRBV5-8, with no clear D. V was cut by 0 bases and J by 6 bases, with 18 bases left in between. Per germline, CDR1 SGHTS and CDR2 YDEGEE. This CDR3 is built from 16 residues. The CDR3 reads CASSLVPWRGDHGYTF. The CDR3 DNA sequence: TGTGCCAGCAGCTTGGTCCCCTGGCGGGGAGATCATGGCTACACCTTC.